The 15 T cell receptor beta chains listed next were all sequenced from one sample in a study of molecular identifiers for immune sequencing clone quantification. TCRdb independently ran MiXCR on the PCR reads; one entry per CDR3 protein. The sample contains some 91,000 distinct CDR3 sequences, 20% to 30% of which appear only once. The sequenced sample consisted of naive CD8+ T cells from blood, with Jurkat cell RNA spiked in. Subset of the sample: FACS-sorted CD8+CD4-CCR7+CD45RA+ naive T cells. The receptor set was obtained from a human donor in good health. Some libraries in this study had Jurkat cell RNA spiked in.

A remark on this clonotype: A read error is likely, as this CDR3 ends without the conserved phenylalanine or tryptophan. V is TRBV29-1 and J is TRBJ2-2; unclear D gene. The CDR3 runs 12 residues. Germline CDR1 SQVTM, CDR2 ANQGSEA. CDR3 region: CSVARGTVELFV. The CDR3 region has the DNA TGCAGCGTTGCGCGCGGCACCGTGGAGCTGTTTGTT.

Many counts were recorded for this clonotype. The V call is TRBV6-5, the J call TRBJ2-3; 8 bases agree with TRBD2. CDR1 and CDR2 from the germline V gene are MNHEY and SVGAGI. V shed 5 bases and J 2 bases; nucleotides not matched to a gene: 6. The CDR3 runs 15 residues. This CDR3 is CASSALAGSTDTQYF. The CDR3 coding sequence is TGTGCCAGCAGTGCCTTAGCGGGGTCCACAGATACGCAGTATTTT.

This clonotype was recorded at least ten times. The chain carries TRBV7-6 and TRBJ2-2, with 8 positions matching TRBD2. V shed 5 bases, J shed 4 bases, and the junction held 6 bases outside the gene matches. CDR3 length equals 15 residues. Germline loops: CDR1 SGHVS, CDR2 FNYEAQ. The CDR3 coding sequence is TGTGCCAGCAGCCTCCAGCGGGAGTTCACCGGGGAGCTGTTTTTT. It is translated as CASSLQREFTGELFF.

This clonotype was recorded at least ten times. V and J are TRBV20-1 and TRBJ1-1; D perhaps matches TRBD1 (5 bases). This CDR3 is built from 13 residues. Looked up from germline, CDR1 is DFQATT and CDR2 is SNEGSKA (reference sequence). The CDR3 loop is CRGRRGGNTEAFF. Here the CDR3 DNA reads TGCAGGGGACGTAGGGGTGGGAACACTGAAGCTTTCTTT.

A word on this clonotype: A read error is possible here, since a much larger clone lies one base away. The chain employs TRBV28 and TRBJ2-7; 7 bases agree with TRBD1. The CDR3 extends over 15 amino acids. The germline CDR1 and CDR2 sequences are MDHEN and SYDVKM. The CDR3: CASSYRGTISYEQHF. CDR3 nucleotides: TGTGCCAGCAGTTACAGGGGAACCATCTCCTACGAGCAGCACTTC.

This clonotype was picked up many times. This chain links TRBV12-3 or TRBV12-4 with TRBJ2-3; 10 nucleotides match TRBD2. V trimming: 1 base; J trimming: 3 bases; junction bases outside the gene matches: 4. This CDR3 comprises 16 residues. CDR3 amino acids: CASSLGGAGGTDTQYF. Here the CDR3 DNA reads TGTGCCAGCAGTTTAGGAGGAGCGGGGGGGACAGATACGCAGTATTTT.

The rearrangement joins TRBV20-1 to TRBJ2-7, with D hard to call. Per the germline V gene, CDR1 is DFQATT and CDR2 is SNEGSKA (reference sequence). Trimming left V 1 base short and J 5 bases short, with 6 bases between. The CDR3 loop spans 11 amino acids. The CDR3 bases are TGCAGTGCTAGAGCTAGTAACGAGCAGTACTTC. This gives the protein CSARASNEQYF.

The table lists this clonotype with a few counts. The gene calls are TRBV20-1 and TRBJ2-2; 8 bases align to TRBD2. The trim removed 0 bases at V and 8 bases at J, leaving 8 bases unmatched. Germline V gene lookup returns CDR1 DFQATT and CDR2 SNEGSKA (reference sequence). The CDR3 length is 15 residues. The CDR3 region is CSARETSGPLGELFF. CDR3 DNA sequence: TGCAGTGCTAGAGAAACTAGCGGACCCTTGGGGGAGCTGTTTTTT.

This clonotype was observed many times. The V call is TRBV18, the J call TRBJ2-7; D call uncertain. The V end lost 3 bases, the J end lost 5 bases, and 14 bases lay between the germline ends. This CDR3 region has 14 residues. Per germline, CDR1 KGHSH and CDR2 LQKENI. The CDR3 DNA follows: TGTGCCAGCTCACCGCATCCCCCAGATCACGAGCAGTACTTC. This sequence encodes CASSPHPPDHEQYF.

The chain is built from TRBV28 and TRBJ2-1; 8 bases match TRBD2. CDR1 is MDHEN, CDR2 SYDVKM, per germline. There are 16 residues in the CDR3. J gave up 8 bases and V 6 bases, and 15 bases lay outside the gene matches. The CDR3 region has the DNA TGTGCCAGCAGCCCGACTAGCGTGGTTTCTTCGGATGAGCAGTTCTTC. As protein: CASSPTSVVSSDEQFF.

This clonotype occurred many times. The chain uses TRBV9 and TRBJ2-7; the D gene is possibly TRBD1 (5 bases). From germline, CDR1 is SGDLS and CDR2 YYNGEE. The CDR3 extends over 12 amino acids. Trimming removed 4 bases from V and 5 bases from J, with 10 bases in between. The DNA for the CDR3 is TGTGCCAGCAGCCCAGGGCTGCACGAGCAGTACTTC. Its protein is CASSPGLHEQYF.

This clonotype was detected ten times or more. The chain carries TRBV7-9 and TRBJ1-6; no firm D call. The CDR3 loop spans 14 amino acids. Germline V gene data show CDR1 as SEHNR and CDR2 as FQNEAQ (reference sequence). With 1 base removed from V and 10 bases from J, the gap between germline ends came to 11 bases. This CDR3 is CASSLETRGSPLHF. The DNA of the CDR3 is TGTGCCAGCAGCTTAGAAACCCGAGGGTCACCCCTCCACTTT.

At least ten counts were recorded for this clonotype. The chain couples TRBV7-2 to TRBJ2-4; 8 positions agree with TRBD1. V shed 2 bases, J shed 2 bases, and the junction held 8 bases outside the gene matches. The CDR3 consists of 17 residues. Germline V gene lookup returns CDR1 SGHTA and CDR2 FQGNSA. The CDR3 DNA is TGTGCCAGCAGCTTAATCTCAGGGGGCTCTTCCAAAAACATTCAGTACTTC. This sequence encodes CASSLISGGSSKNIQYF.

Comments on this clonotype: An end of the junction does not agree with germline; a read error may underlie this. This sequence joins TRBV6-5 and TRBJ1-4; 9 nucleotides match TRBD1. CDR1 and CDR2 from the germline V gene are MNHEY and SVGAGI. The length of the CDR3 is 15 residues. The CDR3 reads CASSYGAGQGEKLCF. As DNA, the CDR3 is TGTGCCAGCAGTTACGGGGCGGGACAGGGCGAAAAACTGTGTTTT.

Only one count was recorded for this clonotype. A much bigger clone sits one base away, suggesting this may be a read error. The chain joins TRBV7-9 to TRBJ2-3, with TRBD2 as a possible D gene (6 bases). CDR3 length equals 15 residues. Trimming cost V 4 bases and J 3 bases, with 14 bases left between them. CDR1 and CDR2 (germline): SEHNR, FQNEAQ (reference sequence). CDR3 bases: TGTGCCAGCAGCTCAAGTGGGACTCTTACAGATACGCAGTATTTT. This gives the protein CASSSSGTLTDTQYF. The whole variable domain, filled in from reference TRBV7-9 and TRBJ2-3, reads DTGVSQNPRHKITKRGQNVTFRCDPISEHNRLYWYRQTLGQGPEFLTYFQNEAQLEKSRLLSDRFSAERPKGSFSTLEIQRTEQGDSAMYLCASSSSGTLTDTQYFGPGTRLTVL.